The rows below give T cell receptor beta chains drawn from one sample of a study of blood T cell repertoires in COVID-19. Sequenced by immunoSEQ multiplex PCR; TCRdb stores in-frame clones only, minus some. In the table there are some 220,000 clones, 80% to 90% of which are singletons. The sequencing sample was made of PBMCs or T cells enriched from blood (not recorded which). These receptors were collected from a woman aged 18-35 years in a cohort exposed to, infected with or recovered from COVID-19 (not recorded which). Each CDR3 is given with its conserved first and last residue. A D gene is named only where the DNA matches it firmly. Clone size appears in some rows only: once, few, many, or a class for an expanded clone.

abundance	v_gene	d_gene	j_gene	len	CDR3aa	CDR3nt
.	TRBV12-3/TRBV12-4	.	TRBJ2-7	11	CASSPSYEQYF	TGTGCCAGCAGCCCATCCTACGAGCAGTACTTC
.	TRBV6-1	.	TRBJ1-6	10	CASSESPLHF	TGTGCCAGCAGTGAATCTCCCCTCCACTTT
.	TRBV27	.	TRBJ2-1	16	CASSLSGTGGDNEQFF	TGTGCCAGCAGTTTATCGGGTACAGGGGGGGACAATGAGCAGTTCTTC
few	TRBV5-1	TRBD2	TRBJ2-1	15	CASSPGLVSYNEQFF	TGCGCCAGCAGCCCGGGACTAGTCTCCTACAATGAGCAGTTCTTC
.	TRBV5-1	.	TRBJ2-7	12	CASRDTLYEQYF	TGCGCCAGCAGGGACACCCTCTACGAGCAGTACTTC
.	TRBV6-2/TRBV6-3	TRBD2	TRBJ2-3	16	CASSYSSGGSTDTQYF	TGTGCCAGCAGTTACTCTAGCGGGGGGAGCACAGATACGCAGTATTTT
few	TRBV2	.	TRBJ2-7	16	CASHPRGGLSHYEQYF	TGTGCCAGCCACCCAAGGGGAGGACTCTCCCACTACGAGCAGTACTTC
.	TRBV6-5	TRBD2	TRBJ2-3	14	CASSILADTDTQYF	TGTGCCAGCAGCATACTAGCGGACACAGATACGCAGTATTTT
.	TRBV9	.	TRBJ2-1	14	CASSYRDAYNEQFF	TGTGCCAGCAGCTACAGGGATGCTTACAATGAGCAGTTCTTC
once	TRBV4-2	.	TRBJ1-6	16	CASSQDRGGSNSPLHF	TGTGCCAGCAGCCAAGATCGGGGAGGTTCTAATTCACCCCTCCACTTT
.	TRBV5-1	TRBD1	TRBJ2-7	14	CASSEPGQAYEQYF	TGCGCCAGCAGCGAACCGGGACAGGCCTACGAGCAGTACTTC
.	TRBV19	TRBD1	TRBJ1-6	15	CASRDRGQGDSPLHF	TGTGCCAGTAGGGACCGGGGACAGGGAGATTCACCCCTCCACTTT
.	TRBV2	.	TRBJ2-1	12	CASSRLLNEQFF	TGTGCCAGCAGTCGACTTCTTAATGAGCAGTTCTTC
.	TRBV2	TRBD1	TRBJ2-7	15	CASSEGTGPSYEQYF	TGTGCCAGCAGTGAAGGGACAGGCCCTTCCTACGAGCAGTACTTC
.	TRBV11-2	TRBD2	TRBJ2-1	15	CASSAEFSGANEQFF	TGTGCCAGCAGCGCAGAGTTTAGCGGGGCTAATGAGCAGTTCTTC
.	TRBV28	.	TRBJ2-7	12	CASRARGYEQYF	TGTGCCAGTAGAGCGCGGGGTTACGAGCAGTACTTC
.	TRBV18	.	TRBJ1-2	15	CASSTQNSANYGYTF	TGTGCCAGCTCAACCCAGAATTCCGCTAACTATGGCTACACCTTC
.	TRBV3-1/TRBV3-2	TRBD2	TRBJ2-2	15	CASSQSGEFTGELFF	TGTGCCAGCAGCCAGAGCGGGGAGTTCACCGGGGAGCTGTTTTTT
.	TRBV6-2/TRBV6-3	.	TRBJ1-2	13	CASSLQDHYGYTF	TGTGCCAGCAGTCTACAGGACCACTATGGCTACACCTTC
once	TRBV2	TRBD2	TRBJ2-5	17	CASTRWGLAGESETQYF	TGTGCCAGCACCCGCTGGGGACTAGCGGGGGAGTCGGAGACCCAGTACTTC
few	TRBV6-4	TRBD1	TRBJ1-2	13	CASSQEGAGGYTF	TGTGCCAGCAGTCAAGAGGGGGCTGGGGGCTACACCTTC
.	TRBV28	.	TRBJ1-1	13	CASSIGQKTEAFF	TGTGCCAGCAGTATCGGACAGAAGACTGAAGCTTTCTTT
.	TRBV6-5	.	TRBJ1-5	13	CASSWEENQPQHF	TGTGCCAGCAGTTGGGAGGAAAATCAGCCCCAGCATTTT